These T cell receptor beta chains were read from a single sample in a study of T cells expressing NK-cell markers. Using the 5' RACE reads, TCRdb records one entry per CDR3 protein without DNA. The sample data list about 260,000 distinct CDR3 sequences. The sample taken for sequencing was blood T cells: a sorted CD56 or NKG2C T cell subset, CD4+ or CD8+ T cells, or bulk PBMC T cells (not recorded which). These receptors were collected from a man aged 18 to 29 in good health. The CDR3 runs from the conserved cysteine through the conserved F or W.

CDR3	V	J
CSVVGRITDTQYF	TRBV29-1	TRBJ2-3
CASRLYRTSLQETQYF	TRBV7-8	TRBJ2-5
CASSKGQTYGELFF	TRBV6-1	TRBJ2-2
CSVQGQGLETQYF	TRBV29-1	TRBJ2-5
CASSSASGSTDTQYF	TRBV7-2	TRBJ2-3
CASTASQGGNIQYF	TRBV12-3/TRBV12-4	TRBJ2-4
CASSFNRGMGELFF	TRBV6-5	TRBJ2-2
CASSLDASDYGYTF	TRBV12-3/TRBV12-4	TRBJ1-2
CSAVGASNTGELFF	TRBV20-1	TRBJ2-2
CASLDSISYNEQFF	TRBV25-1	TRBJ2-1
CASSGNDRGSSPLHF	TRBV7-2	TRBJ1-6
CSARDPPGSGTDTQYF	TRBV20-1	TRBJ2-3
CASTLGQGTYEQYF	TRBV12-3/TRBV12-4	TRBJ2-7
CASSLGGVGEKLFF	TRBV12-3/TRBV12-4	TRBJ1-4
CASRVGGLAGDTGELFF	TRBV7-9	TRBJ2-2
CAIRTVNTGELFF	TRBV10-3	TRBJ2-2
CATEDRLNEKLFF	TRBV10-3	TRBJ1-4
CAISPTSGSPDEQFF	TRBV10-3	TRBJ2-1
CATSESGVSGTDTQYF	TRBV24-1	TRBJ2-3
CASSLTELDGYTF	TRBV12-3/TRBV12-4	TRBJ1-2
CSVRGVWEGKYF	TRBV29-1	TRBJ2-5
CASSRTPAGLITIYQFF	TRBV6-1	TRBJ2-1
CSARWDRVNNQPQHF	TRBV20-1	TRBJ1-5
CASSLARTGDEQFF	TRBV5-1	TRBJ2-1
CSAIGRAYEQFF	TRBV20-1	TRBJ2-1
CASTEDRALAKNIQYF	TRBV2	TRBJ2-4
CASSPRGLHEQYF	TRBV18	TRBJ2-7
CAWTAYFSGNTIYF	TRBV30	TRBJ1-3
CASSTSVYEQYF	TRBV7-2	TRBJ2-7
CAIRREGTTEAFF	TRBV10-3	TRBJ1-1
CASSTLTGMIANTGELFF	TRBV11-2	TRBJ2-2
CAWSASTASYEQYF	TRBV30	TRBJ2-7
CASSLVPYKVQYF	TRBV7-7	TRBJ2-5